The T cell receptor beta chain under discussion was sequenced for a study of T cells in localized non-small cell lung cancer. This table comes from immunoSEQ multiplex PCR, and its TCRdb copy is limited to in-frame clones, with some not included. This sample yields around 130,000 clones, of which 80% to 90% are seen a single time; 1.7% belongs to the top ten. The V gene end was trimmed by 4 bases and the J gene end by 2 bases; junction bases not matched to a gene: 4. The CDR3 extends over 15 amino acids. From germline, CDR1 is SGDLS and CDR2 YYNGEE. The chain employs TRBV9 and TRBJ2-3; 10 bases align to TRBD2. The clonotype originates from a female donor of 60 years or more with stage I lung adenocarcinoma. The sequencing used peripheral blood, collected before any cancer treatment. This CDR3 reads CASSFSGGTTDTQYF. The CDR3 DNA follows: TGTGCCAGCAGCTTTAGCGGGGGGACCACAGATACGCAGTATTTT.